Shown below are 26 T cell receptor beta chains from a single sample sequenced in a study of CD8+ T cells in alopecia areata. Extraction of RNA preceded its reverse transcription into cDNA, which served as the sequencing template. The protocol was immunoSEQ multiplex PCR, while the TCRdb copy is restricted to in-frame clones and leaves out a portion. The sample lists about 190,000 clones; 50% to 75% were seen once. The source was CD4+ T cells sorted from blood, collected at week 0. The receptors come from a human donor with alopecia areata.

The chain uses TRBV6-6 and TRBJ2-5, with 9 positions matching TRBD1. The trim removed 6 bases at V and 2 bases at J, leaving 10 bases unmatched. Per germline, CDR1 MNHNY and CDR2 SVGAGI (reference sequence). CDR3 size: 16 residues. Here the CDR3 DNA reads TGTGCCAGCAGGCACGGGACAGGGAGAGGACAAGAGACCCAGTACTTC. Its protein product is CASRHGTGRGQETQYF.

Turning to this clone: At one boundary the junction diverges from the germline segment, which might be a read error. This chain uses TRBV7-7 with TRBJ2-5; D may correspond to TRBD1 or TRBD2 (5 bases each). Germline loops: CDR1 SSHAT, CDR2 FNYEAQ (reference sequence). The CDR3 is made up of 15 amino acids. The CDR3 is CASSLSGRIQETQYF. The CDR3 nucleotides read TGTGCTAGCAGCTTATCGGGGCGGATCCAAGAGACCCAGTACTTC.

The V call is TRBV5-1, the J call TRBJ2-3, with a possible D match to TRBD1 (6 bases). Germline values: CDR1 SGHRS, CDR2 YFSETQ. V was trimmed by 4 bases and J by 0 bases, leaving 15 bases between them. The CDR3 sequence is 16 residues long. Here the CDR3 DNA reads TGCGCCAGCAGCCCCCCCGGCAGGGGAAGCACAGATACGCAGTATTTT. This encodes CASSPPGRGSTDTQYF.

V gene TRBV5-1 combines with J gene TRBJ2-5, with D perhaps being TRBD1 or TRBD2 (5 bases each). CDR1 is SGHRS, CDR2 YFSETQ, per germline. This CDR3 region has 14 residues. The V gene lost 5 bases and the J gene lost 1 base, with 12 bases spanning the gap. CDR3 loop: CASRAGTLQETQYF. The CDR3 DNA sequence: TGCGCCAGCAGGGCAGGGACCCTCCAAGAGACCCAGTACTTC.

The chain carries TRBV2 and TRBJ1-2, with a tentative D call TRBD1 (6 bases). The V gene lost 8 bases and the J gene lost 7 bases, with 20 bases spanning the gap. The CDR3 loop spans 14 amino acids. In germline, CDR1 is SNHLY, CDR2 FYNNEI. DNA of the CDR3: TGTGCCAGCCGATCAACATTACAGGGTCGTGGCTACACCTTC. It specifies CASRSTLQGRGYTF.

The chain combines TRBV7-2 with TRBJ2-5; weak D call: TRBD2 (5 bases). V was cut by 1 base and J by 0 bases, with 9 bases left in between. The CDR3 length is 15 residues. Germline V gene lookup returns CDR1 SGHTA and CDR2 FQGNSA. The CDR3 is CASSLEGLYQETQYF. The CDR3 DNA reads TGTGCCAGCAGCTTAGAAGGACTGTACCAAGAGACCCAGTACTTC.

This clone turned up a few times. The rearrangement uses TRBV7-9 and TRBJ2-7; D remains unclear. Trimming cost V 3 bases and J 1 base, with 1 base left between them. The germline V gene encodes CDR1 SEHNR and CDR2 FQNEAQ (reference sequence). The CDR3 contains 11 residues. Here the CDR3 DNA reads TGTGCCAGCAGCTTTTCCTACGAGCAGTACTTC. This encodes CASSFSYEQYF.

The gene calls are TRBV5-1 and TRBJ2-5; 7 positions agree with TRBD1. The CDR3 has 15 amino acids. The ends lost 0 bases at V and 4 bases at J; junction bases unmatched: 6. CDR1 is SGHRS and CDR2 is YFSETQ in the germline V gene. CDR3 residues: CASSLEKGARETQYF. The CDR3 DNA reads as TGCGCCAGCAGCTTGGAAAAGGGGGCCAGAGAGACCCAGTACTTC. The full variable domain, rest sourced from reference TRBV5-1 and TRBJ2-5, is KAGVTQTPRYLIKTRGQQVTLSCSPISGHRSVSWYQQTPGQGLQFLFEYFSETQRNKGNFPGRFSGRQFSNSRSEMNVSTLELGDSALYLCASSLEKGARETQYFGPGTRLLVL.

The chain links TRBV5-1 to TRBJ1-6; D may be TRBD1 (6 bases). The V end lost 8 bases, the J end lost 7 bases, and 16 bases lay between the germline ends. This CDR3 spans 14 amino acids. Germline loops: CDR1 SGHRS, CDR2 YFSETQ. The CDR3 is CASSGGDINSPLHF. The CDR3 bases are TGCGCCAGTTCCGGCGGGGACATCAATTCACCCCTCCACTTT. Drawing the rest from reference TRBV5-1 and TRBJ1-6, the complete variable domain is KAGVTQTPRYLIKTRGQQVTLSCSPISGHRSVSWYQQTPGQGLQFLFEYFSETQRNKGNFPGRFSGRQFSNSRSEMNVSTLELGDSALYLCASSGGDINSPLHFGNGTRLTVT.

The chain employs TRBV5-1 and TRBJ2-3, with 8 nucleotides matching TRBD2. CDR1 and CDR2 from the germline V gene are SGHRS and YFSETQ. After removal of 3 bases from V and 5 bases from J, the junction contained 5 bases not matched to a gene. The CDR3 length is 14 residues. In DNA, the CDR3 is TGCGCCAGCAGCTCCTTTAGCGGGATAGATACGCAGTATTTT. Translating gives CASSSFSGIDTQYF.

The chain has TRBV11-2 and TRBJ2-5; D ambiguous. The germline V gene encodes CDR1 SGHAT and CDR2 FQNNGV. The V end was cut by 6 bases, the J end by 3 bases, with 11 bases between. The CDR3 is made up of 13 amino acids. The CDR3 region is CASRYNREETQYF. CDR3 coding DNA: TGTGCCAGCAGGTACAACCGGGAAGAGACCCAGTACTTC.

This chain's CDR3 is CSVGRSDGAEAFF. CDR3 in DNA: TGCAGCGTAGGGAGGTCGGACGGAGCTGAAGCTTTCTTT. This sequence joins TRBV29-1 and TRBJ1-1; D gene unclear. In germline, CDR1 is SQVTM, CDR2 ANQGSEA. This CDR3 comprises 13 residues. V was pared by 6 bases and J by 6 bases, with 17 bases between.

CDR3 DNA sequence: TGTGCCAGCAGCCAAGACCCCAAGGGGCTAGAAAAACTGTTTTTT. Amino acid sequence: CASSQDPKGLEKLFF. The chain links TRBV14 to TRBJ1-4; D may be TRBD1 (5 bases). The germline V gene has CDR1 SGHDN and CDR2 FVKESK. The V and J ends lost 0 bases and 8 bases respectively, with 13 bases between them. There are 15 residues in the CDR3.

This clone was recorded once. The chain employs TRBV27 and TRBJ2-1, with 8 bases that match TRBD1. The CDR3 spans 17 residues. V shed 4 bases, J shed 5 bases, and the junction held 13 bases outside the gene matches. Germline CDR1 is MNHEY and CDR2 is SMNVEV (reference sequence). In nucleotides, the CDR3 is TGTGCCAGCAGTTCCCGTCGGTGGGGACAGGTACACAATGAGCAGTTCTTC. This translates into CASSSRRWGQVHNEQFF.

A few counts support this clone. The chain joins TRBV6-6 to TRBJ2-6, with D possibly TRBD1 on 5 matching bases. Per germline, CDR1 MNHNY and CDR2 SVGAGI (reference sequence). The CDR3 contains 14 residues. The V gene lost 4 bases and the J gene lost 2 bases, with 6 bases spanning the gap. The CDR3 nucleotides are TGTGCCAGCAGTTCACAGGCTGGGGCCAACGTCCTGACTTTC. Translated, it gives CASSSQAGANVLTF.

The chain uses TRBV30 and TRBJ2-4, with no clear D. CDR3 length: 11 amino acids. Germline V gene sequence: CDR1 GTSNPN, CDR2 SVGIG (reference sequence). Trimming left V 4 bases short and J 5 bases short, with 6 bases between. CDR3 loop: CAWTLENIQYF. The CDR3, as DNA: TGTGCCTGGACCCTTGAAAACATTCAGTACTTC.

This clone turned up a few times. The rearrangement links TRBV11-1 to TRBJ1-6; D not resolved. Germline lookup yields CDR1 SGHAT and CDR2 FQDESV (reference sequence). V was trimmed by 2 bases and J by 7 bases, leaving 6 bases between them. The CDR3 has 13 amino acids. The CDR3 loop reads CASSLWENSPLHF. Here the CDR3 DNA reads TGTGCCAGCAGCTTATGGGAGAATTCACCCCTCCACTTT.

V gene TRBV29-1 combines with J gene TRBJ1-2; perhaps TRBD1 as D (6 bases). CDR3 size: 11 residues. V dropped 6 bases and J dropped 2 bases, with 7 bases sitting between them. Per the germline V gene, CDR1 is SQVTM and CDR2 is ANQGSEA. The CDR3: CSVDRNYGYTF. The DNA for the CDR3 is TGCAGCGTCGACAGGAACTATGGCTACACCTTC.

The sample holds a few counts of this clone. The chain employs TRBV27 and TRBJ1-1; perhaps TRBD1 as D (5 bases). The CDR3 is 14 amino acids. Looked up from germline, CDR1 is MNHEY and CDR2 is SMNVEV (reference sequence). V dropped 5 bases and J dropped 4 bases, with 14 bases sitting between them. The CDR3 sequence is CASSPEAGGTEAFF. DNA of the CDR3: TGTGCCAGCAGTCCCGAAGCGGGGGGCACTGAAGCTTTCTTT.

CDR3 in DNA: TGTGCCAGCAGCCCACTAGCGGTAGCGGGGAACTCCTACGAGCAGTACTTC. It encodes CASSPLAVAGNSYEQYF. This chain joins TRBV7-7 and TRBJ2-7, with 8 bases matching TRBD2. Trimming took 5 bases from V and 0 from J; bases not matched to a gene: 12. Per the germline V gene, CDR1 is SSHAT and CDR2 is FNYEAQ (reference sequence). This CDR3 has 17 residues.

The V and J genes are TRBV11-1 and TRBJ2-1; D possibly corresponds to TRBD1 (6 bases). V was trimmed by 10 bases and J by 7 bases, leaving 14 bases between them. The germline V gene has CDR1 SGHAT and CDR2 FQDESV (reference sequence). This CDR3 is built from 12 residues. CDR3 nucleotide sequence: TGTGCCACCGGCCCTCAGGGGAATGAGCAGTTCTTC. It encodes CATGPQGNEQFF.

V and J are TRBV5-1 and TRBJ1-2, with D unresolved. Deletions cut 0 bases from V and 7 bases from J, with 16 bases between. Germline-derived CDR1 and CDR2 are SGHRS and YFSETQ. There are 15 residues in the CDR3. As DNA, the CDR3 is TGCGCCAGCAGCTTGGATGCTGGACTCTTCGGTGGCTACACCTTC. Encoded protein: CASSLDAGLFGGYTF.

This chain joins TRBV10-3 and TRBJ2-1; TRBD2 aligns across 11 bases. Losses at the gene ends were 0 bases for V and 6 bases for J; bases not matched to a gene: 4. The CDR3 is made up of 16 amino acids. The germline V gene has CDR1 ENHRY and CDR2 SYGVKD. DNA of the CDR3: TGTGCCATCAGTGAGTCGCCTAGCGGGGGGCCCAATGAGCAGTTCTTC. It is translated as CAISESPSGGPNEQFF.

The rearrangement uses TRBV6-5 and TRBJ2-7; D possibly corresponds to TRBD1 (5 bases). Germline loops: CDR1 MNHEY, CDR2 SVGAGI. The CDR3 covers 15 residues. Trimming took 2 bases from V and 9 from J, leaving 20 bases between them. As DNA, the CDR3 is TGTGCCAGCAGTTACCGGGCGCCCGGACAAAACGGGCAGTACTTC. It specifies CASSYRAPGQNGQYF.

The chain recombines TRBV7-9 with TRBJ2-5; D gene unclear. The length of the CDR3 is 15 residues. In germline, CDR1 is SEHNR, CDR2 FQNEAQ (reference sequence). The V end was cut by 1 base, the J end by 1 base, with 10 bases between. In DNA form, the CDR3 reads TGTGCCAGCAGCTTAGGACTGAGAATCCAAGAGACCCAGTACTTC. Its translation is CASSLGLRIQETQYF.

This clone turned up a few times. The chain couples TRBV5-6 to TRBJ1-1; possible D gene TRBD1, 6 bases. Germline CDR1 and CDR2: SGHDT and YYEEEE. V lost 0 bases and J lost 0, with 12 bases in between. This CDR3 comprises 16 residues. The CDR3 DNA is TGTGCCAGCAGCTTGGTTTTCGGGGGGCTGAACACTGAAGCTTTCTTT. Encoded protein: CASSLVFGGLNTEAFF.